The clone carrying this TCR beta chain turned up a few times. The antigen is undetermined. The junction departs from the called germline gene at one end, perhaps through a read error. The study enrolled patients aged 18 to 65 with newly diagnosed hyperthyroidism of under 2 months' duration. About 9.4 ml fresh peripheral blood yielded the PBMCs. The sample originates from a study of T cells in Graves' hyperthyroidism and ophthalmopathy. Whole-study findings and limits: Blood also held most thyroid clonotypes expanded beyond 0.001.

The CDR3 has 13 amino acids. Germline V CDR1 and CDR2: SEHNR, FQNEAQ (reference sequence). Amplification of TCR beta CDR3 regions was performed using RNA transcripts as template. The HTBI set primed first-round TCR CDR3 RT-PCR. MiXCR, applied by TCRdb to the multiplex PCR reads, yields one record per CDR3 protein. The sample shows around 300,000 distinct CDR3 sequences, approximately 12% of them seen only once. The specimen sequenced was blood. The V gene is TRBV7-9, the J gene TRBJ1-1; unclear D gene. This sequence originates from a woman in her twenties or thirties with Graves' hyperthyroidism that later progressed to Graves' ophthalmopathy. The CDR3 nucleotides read TGTGCCAGCGGCTTAGTAGGGAACACTGAAGCTTTCTTT. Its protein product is CASGLVGNTEAFF.